The rows below give T cell receptor beta chains drawn from one sample of a study of T cells in Graves' hyperthyroidism and ophthalmopathy. TCRdb called the multiplex PCR reads again in MiXCR, with one record for every CDR3 protein. The repertoire includes approximately 400,000 distinct CDR3 sequences, around an eighth of them detected once, and less than 25% sits in the top ten. Sequencing used blood. These receptors originate from a man younger than 45 with Graves' hyperthyroidism that later progressed to Graves' ophthalmopathy. The CDR3 runs from the conserved cysteine through the conserved F or W. The order of the fields is D gene, clone size, J gene, V gene, CDR3 DNA, CDR3 protein. A D gene is named only where the DNA matches it firmly. The listing skips clone size in some rows; elsewhere it reads once, few, many or a size class.

>TRBD1|many|TRBJ1-2|TRBV12-5
TGTGCTAGTGGACCCGGGACAGGGGGCCTCTATGGCTACACCTTC
CASGPGTGGLYGYTF
>NA|many|TRBJ2-5|TRBV30
TGTGCCTGGAGTGTACGTTGGGAGACCCAGTACTTC
CAWSVRWETQYF
>TRBD2|many|TRBJ2-5|TRBV2
TGTGCCAGCAGTAAAAGCGGGGGTGGAGAGACCCAGTACTTC
CASSKSGGGETQYF
>NA|NA|TRBJ1-1|TRBV11-3
TGTGCCAGCAGCGGTGGGGCCCCTCCCTTTATGAACACTGAAGCTTTCTTT
CASSGGAPPFMNTEAFF
>TRBD2|many|TRBJ2-5|TRBV7-8
TGTGCCAGCAGCTTAGGAAGCGGGGGGGCCATCCAGACCCAGTACTTC
CASSLGSGGAIQTQYF
>TRBD1|many|TRBJ1-1|TRBV6-2/TRBV6-3
TGTGCCAGCAATCACAGGGGGCGAAATACTGAAGCTTTCTTT
CASNHRGRNTEAFF
>NA|many|TRBJ1-6|TRBV27
TGTGCCAGCAGCCCAGACAGGAGATTTTCACCCCTCCACTTT
CASSPDRRFSPLHF
>TRBD2|NA|TRBJ2-1|TRBV5-1
TGCGCCAGCAGCGTGACTAGCGGGGGGTTTCGTGAGAATGAGCAGTTCTTC
CASSVTSGGFRENEQFF
>NA|many|TRBJ1-1|TRBV12-3/TRBV12-4
TGTGCCAGCAGTCCCGAAAGACACATGAACACTGAAGCTTTCTTT
CASSPERHMNTEAFF
>NA|many|TRBJ1-1|TRBV28
TGTGCCAGCAGTCCCCGAGGAAGGGTGGACACTGAAGCTTTCTTT
CASSPRGRVDTEAFF
>NA|few|TRBJ1-6|TRBV7-2
TGTGCCAGCAGCCTTAAAGACATACAGGGTATAGTCCACTTT
CASSLKDIQGIVHF
>TRBD2|few|TRBJ2-5|TRBV7-9
TGTGCCAGCATCGGGGGGTCCGGGACTAGAGGAGAAGAGACCCAGTACTTC
CASIGGSGTRGEETQYF
>TRBD1|NA|TRBJ2-7|TRBV7-9
TGTGCCAGCAGACCGACAGGGGGCGACGAGCAGTACTTC
CASRPTGGDEQYF
>TRBD2|few|TRBJ2-2|TRBV5-1
TGCGCCAGCAGCTTGGATCTAGCGGGGATCACCGGGGAGCTGTTTTTT
CASSLDLAGITGELFF
>TRBD1|many|TRBJ1-1|TRBV10-3
TGTGCCATCAGTGAACCCGGGACAGGGGGAACTGAAGCTTTCTTT
CAISEPGTGGTEAFF
>TRBD1|few|TRBJ1-3|TRBV7-6
TGTGCCACGAGGCAGGGGGCTAGCACCATATATTTT
CATRQGASTIYF
>NA|many|TRBJ1-2|TRBV7-9
TGTGCCAGCAGCTTTGGTGAGGCCAACTATGGCTACACCTTC
CASSFGEANYGYTF
>NA|many|TRBJ1-5|TRBV20-1
TGCAGTGTACTCCGGACAATCGATCAGCCCCAGCATTTT
CSVLRTIDQPQHF